A selection of T cell receptor beta chains follows, all from one sample in a study of T cells in Graves' hyperthyroidism and ophthalmopathy. From the multiplex PCR reads, TCRdb called clonotypes with MiXCR, one entry per CDR3 protein. This sample has approximately 330,000 distinct CDR3 sequences; approximately 18% occur once, and the top ten carry 49%. The sample consisted of blood. All receptors come from a woman in her fifties or sixties with Graves' hyperthyroidism. Each CDR3 is given without its conserved first and last residue. The order of the fields is J gene, V gene, CDR3 protein.

TRBJ2-3 TRBV29-1 SVVGETQY
TRBJ2-1 TRBV4-1 ASSQDVRKKNNEQF
TRBJ2-3 TRBV28 ASRVLAGVSDTQY
TRBJ1-1 TRBV5-1 ASSFQGPTMNTEAF
TRBJ2-1 TRBV19 ASGGARSSYNEQF
TRBJ2-2 TRBV5-1 ASSLDDRYTGELF
TRBJ1-3 TRBV30 AWSTPGGWGNTIY
TRBJ1-6 TRBV7-9 ASSPQGNNSPLH
TRBJ2-1 TRBV12-3/TRBV12-4 ASSPRSRLAGGSGSYNEQF
TRBJ2-5 TRBV20-1 SARTSGGVQETQY
TRBJ2-3 TRBV7-8 ASSLVRGQKGGDTDTQY
TRBJ1-2 TRBV30 AWSPRQGGPFYGYT
TRBJ2-2 TRBV20-1 SVHGGLKNTGELF
TRBJ1-2 TRBV6-9 ASSYGMGRRAGYT
TRBJ1-1 TRBV18 ASSQGQGGLNTEAF
TRBJ2-7 TRBV10-1 ASSDGGVSYEQY
TRBJ2-6 TRBV19 ASSQTGAAVLT
TRBJ1-1 TRBV20-1 SATDSLNTEAF
TRBJ2-1 TRBV7-9 ASSLETSPKQF
TRBJ2-1 TRBV9 ASSVAGTSGSYEQF
TRBJ1-1 TRBV6-1 ASSDHSGVNTEAF
TRBJ1-1 TRBV7-9 ASSPGGLWVSTEAF
TRBJ2-1 TRBV7-9 ASSPAESYNEQF
TRBJ1-6 TRBV27 ASTPWGGKDSPLH
TRBJ1-1 TRBV18 ASSPEQGNWNTEAF
TRBJ2-5 TRBV28 ASRGTGVLQTQY
TRBJ1-2 TRBV6-1 ASQRANKQNYGYT
TRBJ1-1 TRBV2 ASMARDTEAF
TRBJ2-7 TRBV7-2 ASSLAGGANEQY
TRBJ2-5 TRBV7-2 ASSLALVGRTQETQY
TRBJ1-2 TRBV27 ASSSIGTGINYGYT
TRBJ2-7 TRBV19 ASSIWGTEQY
TRBJ1-6 TRBV9 ASSVTGTYNSPLH
TRBJ1-2 TRBV14 ASSQDVRRNPNALDYGYT
TRBJ2-1 TRBV4-1 ASTDTMNSYNEQF
TRBJ2-5 TRBV10-3 AISEDSQETQY
TRBJ1-4 TRBV3-1 ASSPMEGARGEKLF
TRBJ1-1 TRBV30 AWSAGGGFAEAF
TRBJ1-2 TRBV6-1 AALGQAGYT
TRBJ2-3 TRBV4-1 ASSLRLAVSTDTQY
TRBJ2-2 TRBV24-1 ATSDLGTSENTGELF
TRBJ1-4 TRBV12-3/TRBV12-4 ASSGREKLF
TRBJ1-1 TRBV6-2/TRBV6-3 ASSYGENTEAF